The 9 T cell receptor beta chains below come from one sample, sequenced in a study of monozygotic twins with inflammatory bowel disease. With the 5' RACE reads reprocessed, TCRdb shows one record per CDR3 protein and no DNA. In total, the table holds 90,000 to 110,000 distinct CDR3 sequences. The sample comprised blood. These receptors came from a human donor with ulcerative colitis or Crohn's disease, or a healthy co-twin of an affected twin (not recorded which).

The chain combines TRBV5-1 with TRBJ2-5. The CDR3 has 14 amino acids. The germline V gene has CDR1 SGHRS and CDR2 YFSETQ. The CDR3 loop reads CASSLSGTLETQYF. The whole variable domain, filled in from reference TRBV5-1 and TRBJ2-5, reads KAGVTQTPRYLIKTRGQQVTLSCSPISGHRSVSWYQQTPGQGLQFLFEYFSETQRNKGNFPGRFSGRQFSNSRSEMNVSTLELGDSALYLCASSLSGTLETQYFGPGTRLLVL.

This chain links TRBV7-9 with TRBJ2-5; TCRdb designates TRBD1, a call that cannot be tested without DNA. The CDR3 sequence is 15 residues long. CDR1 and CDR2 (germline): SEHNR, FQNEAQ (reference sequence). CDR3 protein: CASGGWTGGQETQYF. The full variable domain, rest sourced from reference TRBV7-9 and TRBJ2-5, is DTGVSQNPRHKITKRGQNVTFRCDPISEHNRLYWYRQTLGQGPEFLTYFQNEAQLEKSRLLSDRFSAERPKGSFSTLEIQRTEQGDSAMYLCASGGWTGGQETQYFGPGTRLLVL.

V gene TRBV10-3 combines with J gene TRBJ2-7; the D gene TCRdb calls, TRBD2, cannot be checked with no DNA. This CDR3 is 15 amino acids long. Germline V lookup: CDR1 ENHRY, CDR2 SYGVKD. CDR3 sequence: CAIRAKAGPSYEQYF.

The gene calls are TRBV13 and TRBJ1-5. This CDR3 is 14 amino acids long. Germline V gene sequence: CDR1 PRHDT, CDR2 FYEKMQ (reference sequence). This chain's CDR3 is CASSLGVSNQPQHF.

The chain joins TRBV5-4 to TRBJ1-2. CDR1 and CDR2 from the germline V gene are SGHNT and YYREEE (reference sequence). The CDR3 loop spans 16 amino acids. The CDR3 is CASSSGTDIWDYGYNF.

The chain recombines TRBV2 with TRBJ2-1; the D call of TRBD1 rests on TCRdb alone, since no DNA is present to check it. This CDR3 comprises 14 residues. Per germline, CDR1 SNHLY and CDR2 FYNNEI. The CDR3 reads CASRRTGLDNEQFF.

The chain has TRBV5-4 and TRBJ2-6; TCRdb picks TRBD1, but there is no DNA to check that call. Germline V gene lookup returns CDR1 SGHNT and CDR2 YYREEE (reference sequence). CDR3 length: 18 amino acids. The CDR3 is CASSPRGGQGPGANVLTF.

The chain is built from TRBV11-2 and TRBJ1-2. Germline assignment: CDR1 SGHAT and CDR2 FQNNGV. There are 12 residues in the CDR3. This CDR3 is CASRGLTYGYTF.

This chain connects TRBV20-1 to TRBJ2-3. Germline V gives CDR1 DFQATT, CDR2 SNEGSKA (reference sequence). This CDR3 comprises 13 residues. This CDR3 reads CSARGTSADTQYF.